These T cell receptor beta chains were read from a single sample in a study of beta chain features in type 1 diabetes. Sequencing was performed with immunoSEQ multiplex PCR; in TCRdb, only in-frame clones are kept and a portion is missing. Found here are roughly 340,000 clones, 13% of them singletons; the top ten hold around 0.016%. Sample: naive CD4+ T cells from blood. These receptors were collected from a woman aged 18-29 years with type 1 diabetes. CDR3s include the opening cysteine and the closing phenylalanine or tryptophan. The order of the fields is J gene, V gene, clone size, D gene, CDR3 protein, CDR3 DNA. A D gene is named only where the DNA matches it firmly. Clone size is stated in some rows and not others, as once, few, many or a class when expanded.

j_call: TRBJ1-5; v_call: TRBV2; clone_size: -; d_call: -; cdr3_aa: CASSVGGSNQPQHF; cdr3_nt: TGTGCCAGCAGTGTGGGGGGTAGCAATCAGCCCCAGCATTTT
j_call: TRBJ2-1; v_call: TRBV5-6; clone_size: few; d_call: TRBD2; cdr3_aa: CASSLAGGMEFF; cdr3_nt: TGTGCCAGCAGCTTGGCCGGGGGGATGGAGTTCTTC
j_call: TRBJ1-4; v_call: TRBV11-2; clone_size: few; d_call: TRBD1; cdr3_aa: CASSRGTGNEKLFF; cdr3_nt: TGTGCCAGCAGCCGCGGGACAGGGAATGAAAAACTGTTTTTT
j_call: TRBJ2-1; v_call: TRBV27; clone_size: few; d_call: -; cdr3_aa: CASRPWASVYNEQFF; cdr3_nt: TGTGCCAGCAGACCTTGGGCTAGCGTCTACAATGAGCAGTTCTTC
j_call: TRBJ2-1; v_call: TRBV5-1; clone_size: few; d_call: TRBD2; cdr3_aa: CASSGIAGASYNEQFF; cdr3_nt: TGCGCCAGCAGCGGCATAGCGGGAGCGTCCTACAATGAGCAGTTCTTC
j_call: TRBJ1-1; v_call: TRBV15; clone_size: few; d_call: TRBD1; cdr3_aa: CATSRTDRGPMNTEAFF; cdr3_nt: TGTGCCACCAGCAGAACGGACAGGGGGCCGATGAACACTGAAGCTTTCTTT
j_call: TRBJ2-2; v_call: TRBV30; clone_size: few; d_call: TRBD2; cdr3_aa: CATNPGLAGSGELFF; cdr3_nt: TGTGCAACCAACCCGGGACTAGCGGGTTCCGGGGAGCTGTTTTTT
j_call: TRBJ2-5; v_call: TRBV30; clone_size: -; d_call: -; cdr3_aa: CAWSRTDGRTQYF; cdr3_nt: TGTGCCTGGAGTAGGACAGATGGACGAACCCAGTACTTC
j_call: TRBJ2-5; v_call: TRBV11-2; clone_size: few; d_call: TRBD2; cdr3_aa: CASSLGASGSETQYF; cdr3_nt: TGTGCCAGCAGCTTAGGTGCTAGCGGGAGTGAGACCCAGTACTTC
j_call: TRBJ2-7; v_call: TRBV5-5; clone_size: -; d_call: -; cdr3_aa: CASSRVSSYEQYF; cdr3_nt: TGTGCCAGCAGCCGGGTCAGCTCCTACGAGCAGTACTTC
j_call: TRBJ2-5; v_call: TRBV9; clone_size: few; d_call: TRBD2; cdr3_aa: CASSANMTSGTSGRKTQYF; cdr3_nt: TGTGCCAGCAGCGCCAATATGACGTCTGGGACTAGCGGGAGGAAGACCCAGTACTTC
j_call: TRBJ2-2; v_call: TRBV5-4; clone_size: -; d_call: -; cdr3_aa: CASHSRNTGELFF; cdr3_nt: TGTGCCAGCCACAGCAGGAACACCGGGGAGCTGTTTTTT
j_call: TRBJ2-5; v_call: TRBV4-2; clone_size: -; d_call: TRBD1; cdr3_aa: CASSLGQGNPQETQYF; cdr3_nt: TGTGCCAGCAGCCTAGGACAGGGGAACCCTCAAGAGACCCAGTACTTC
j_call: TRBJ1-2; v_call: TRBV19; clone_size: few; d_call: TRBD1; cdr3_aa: CASSMTGGADYGYTF; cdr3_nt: TGTGCCAGTAGTATGACAGGGGGCGCGGACTATGGCTACACCTTC
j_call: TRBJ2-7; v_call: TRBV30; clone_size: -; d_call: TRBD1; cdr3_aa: CAWTRQGFSYEQYF; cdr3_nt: TGTGCCTGGACCAGACAGGGGTTCTCCTACGAGCAGTACTTC
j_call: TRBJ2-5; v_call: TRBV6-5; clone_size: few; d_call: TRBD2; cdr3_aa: CASSRQPGLGETQYF; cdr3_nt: TGTGCCAGCAGCCGACAGCCTGGACTAGGGGAGACCCAGTACTTC
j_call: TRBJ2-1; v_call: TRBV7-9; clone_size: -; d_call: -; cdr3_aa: CASSGLLTDEQFF; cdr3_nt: TGTGCCAGCAGCGGACTCTTGACGGATGAGCAGTTCTTC
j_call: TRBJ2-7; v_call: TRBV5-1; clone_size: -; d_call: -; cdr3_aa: CASSLDYEQYF; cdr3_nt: TGCGCCAGCAGTTTAGACTACGAGCAGTACTTC
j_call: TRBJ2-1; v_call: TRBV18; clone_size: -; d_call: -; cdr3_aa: CASSPLPSANEQFF; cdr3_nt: TGTGCCAGCTCACCACTTCCTAGCGCTAATGAGCAGTTCTTC
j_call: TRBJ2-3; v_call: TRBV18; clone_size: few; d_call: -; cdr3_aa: CASSPPSGYTDTQYF; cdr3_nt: TGTGCCAGCTCACCACCTAGCGGTTACACAGATACGCAGTATTTT
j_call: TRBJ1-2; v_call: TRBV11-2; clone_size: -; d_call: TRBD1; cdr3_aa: CASIRGGSDYGYTF; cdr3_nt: TGTGCCAGCATCAGAGGGGGCTCAGACTATGGCTACACCTTC
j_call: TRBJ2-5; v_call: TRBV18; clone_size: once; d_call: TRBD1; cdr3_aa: CASSPPQDRGETQYF; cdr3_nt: TGTGCCAGCTCACCACCGCAGGACAGGGGGGAGACCCAGTACTTC
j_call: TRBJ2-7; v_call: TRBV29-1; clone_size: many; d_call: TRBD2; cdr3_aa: CSVRGYSYEQYF; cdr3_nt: TGCAGCGTGCGGGGGTACTCCTACGAGCAGTACTTC
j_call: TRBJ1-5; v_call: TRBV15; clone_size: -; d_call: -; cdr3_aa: CATSRWDLENQPQHF; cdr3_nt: TGTGCCACCAGCAGATGGGACTTAGAAAATCAGCCCCAGCATTTT
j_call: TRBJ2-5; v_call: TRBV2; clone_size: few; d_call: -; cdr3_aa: CASREGGNTQYF; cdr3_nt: TGTGCCAGCAGGGAAGGTGGCAACACCCAGTACTTC
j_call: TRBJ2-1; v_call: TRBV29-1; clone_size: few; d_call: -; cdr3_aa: CSVEAPSVARKHNEQFF; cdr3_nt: TGCAGCGTTGAAGCCCCGAGCGTAGCGCGCAAACACAATGAGCAGTTCTTC
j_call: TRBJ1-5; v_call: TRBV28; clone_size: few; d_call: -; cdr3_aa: CASSFGGSNQPQHF; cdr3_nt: TGTGCCAGCAGTTTCGGGGGTAGCAATCAGCCCCAGCATTTT
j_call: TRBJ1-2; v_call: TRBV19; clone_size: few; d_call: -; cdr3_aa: CASRRLRGDVTF; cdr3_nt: TGTGCCAGTAGGAGACTCCGCGGGGATGTCACCTTC